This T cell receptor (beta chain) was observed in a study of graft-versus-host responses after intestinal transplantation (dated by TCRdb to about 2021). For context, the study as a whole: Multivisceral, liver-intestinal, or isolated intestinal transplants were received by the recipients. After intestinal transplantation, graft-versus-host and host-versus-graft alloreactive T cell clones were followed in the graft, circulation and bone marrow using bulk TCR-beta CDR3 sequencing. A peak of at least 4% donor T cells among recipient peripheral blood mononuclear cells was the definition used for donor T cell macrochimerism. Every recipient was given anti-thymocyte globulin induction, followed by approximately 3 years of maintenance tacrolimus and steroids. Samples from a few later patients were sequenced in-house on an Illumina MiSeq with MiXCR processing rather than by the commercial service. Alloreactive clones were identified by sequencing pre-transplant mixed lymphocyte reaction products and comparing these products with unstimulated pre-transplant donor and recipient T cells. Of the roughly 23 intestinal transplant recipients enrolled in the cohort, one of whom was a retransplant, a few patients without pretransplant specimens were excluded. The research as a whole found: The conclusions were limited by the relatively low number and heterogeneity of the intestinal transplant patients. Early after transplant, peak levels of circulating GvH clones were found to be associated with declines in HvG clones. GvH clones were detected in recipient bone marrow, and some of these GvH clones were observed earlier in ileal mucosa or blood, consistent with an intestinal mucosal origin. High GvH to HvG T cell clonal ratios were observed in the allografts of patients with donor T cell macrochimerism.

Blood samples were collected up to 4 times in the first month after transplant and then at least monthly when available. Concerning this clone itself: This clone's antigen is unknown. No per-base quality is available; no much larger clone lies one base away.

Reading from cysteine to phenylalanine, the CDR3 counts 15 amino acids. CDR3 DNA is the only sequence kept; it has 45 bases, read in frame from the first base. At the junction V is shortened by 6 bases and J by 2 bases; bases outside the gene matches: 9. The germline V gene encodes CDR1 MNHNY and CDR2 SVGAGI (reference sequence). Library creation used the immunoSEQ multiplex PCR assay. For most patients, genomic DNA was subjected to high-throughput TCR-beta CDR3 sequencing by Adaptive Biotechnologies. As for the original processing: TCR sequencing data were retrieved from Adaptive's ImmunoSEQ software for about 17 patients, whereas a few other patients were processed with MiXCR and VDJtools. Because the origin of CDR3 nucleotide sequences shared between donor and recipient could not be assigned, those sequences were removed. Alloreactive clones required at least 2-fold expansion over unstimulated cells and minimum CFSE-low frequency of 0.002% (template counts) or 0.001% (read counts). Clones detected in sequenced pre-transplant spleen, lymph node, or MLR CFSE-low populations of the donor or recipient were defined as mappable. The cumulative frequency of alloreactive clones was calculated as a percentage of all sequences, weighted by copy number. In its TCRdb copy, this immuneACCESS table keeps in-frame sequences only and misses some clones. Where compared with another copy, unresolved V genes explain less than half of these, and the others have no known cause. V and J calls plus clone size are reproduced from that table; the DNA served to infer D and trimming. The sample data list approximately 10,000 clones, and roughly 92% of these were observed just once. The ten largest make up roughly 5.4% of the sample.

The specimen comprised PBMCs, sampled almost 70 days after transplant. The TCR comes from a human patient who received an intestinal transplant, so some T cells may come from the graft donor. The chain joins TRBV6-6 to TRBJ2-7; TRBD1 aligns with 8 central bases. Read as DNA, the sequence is TGTGCCAGCAGCCACGACAGGGGCCTAACCTACGAGCAGTACTTC. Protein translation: CASSHDRGLTYEQYF.